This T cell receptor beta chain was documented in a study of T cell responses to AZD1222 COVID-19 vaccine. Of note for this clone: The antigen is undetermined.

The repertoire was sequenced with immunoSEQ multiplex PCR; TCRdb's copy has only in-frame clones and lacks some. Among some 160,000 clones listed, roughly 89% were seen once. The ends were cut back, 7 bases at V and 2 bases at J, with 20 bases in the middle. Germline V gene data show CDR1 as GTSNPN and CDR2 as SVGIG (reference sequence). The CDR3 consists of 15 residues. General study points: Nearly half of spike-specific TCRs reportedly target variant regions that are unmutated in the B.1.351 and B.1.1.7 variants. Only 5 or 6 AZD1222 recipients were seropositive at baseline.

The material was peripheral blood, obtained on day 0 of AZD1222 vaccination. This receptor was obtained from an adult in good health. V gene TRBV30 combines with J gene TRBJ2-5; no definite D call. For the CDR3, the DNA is TGTGCCTCAGACCTGGACGGACCTTTGCAAGAGACCCAGTACTTC. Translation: CASDLDGPLQETQYF.